This T cell receptor (beta chain) was sequenced for a study of T cells in Graves' hyperthyroidism and ophthalmopathy. Study at large: Pretreatment peripheral blood was obtained at initial diagnosis. Points from the study as a whole: Among clonotypes expanded in thyroid above 0.001, most were also found in blood. In the analysis, a 13 V-J model separated ophthalmopathy from stable hyperthyroidism.

Patients with uncontrolled infections, other autoimmune diseases, pregnancy or lactation were excluded. This clonotype was picked up many times. Antigen: not known. The CDR3 has 13 residues. Trimming took 4 bases from V and 9 from J; bases not matched to a gene: 5. The CDR3 regions of TCR beta were amplified from RNA transcripts. HTBI primers were used for first-round RT-PCR of the TCR CDR3. TCRdb redid the calling of the multiplex PCR reads with MiXCR, one entry per CDR3 protein. Here the sample spans 600,000 to 900,000 distinct CDR3 sequences, about a sixth being singletons. Sequencing input: blood. This chain links TRBV12-3 or TRBV12-4 with TRBJ2-7, with TRBD1 matching 11 bases. The receptor comes from a man between 18 and 35 years old with Graves' hyperthyroidism. In DNA form, the CDR3 reads TGTGCCAGCAGTTCGGACAGGGGGCTCGGGCAGTACTTC. Amino acids: CASSSDRGLGQYF.